A single sample gave rise to the 15 T cell receptor beta chains below, sequenced in a study of blood T cells in healthy people across ages. Sample-barcoded 5' priming and a J-beta primer mix drove a second PCR of 7 to 11 cycles. TCRdb used MiXCR to reprocess the 5' RACE reads, holding one entry per CDR3 protein. The data hold approximately 800,000 distinct CDR3 sequences, with roughly 25% observed a single time. In addition, the sample was reused for a study of T cells of mothers and their children.

Sequencing was performed on blood. Receptor source: a boy aged 5-17 years in good health.

This clonotype turned up a few times. The chain recombines TRBV28 with TRBJ1-1; 8 nucleotides match TRBD1. The CDR3 runs 14 residues. The junction had 8 bases not matched to a gene; V was cut back by 6 bases and J by 5 bases. Per the germline V gene, CDR1 is MDHEN and CDR2 is SYDVKM. CDR3 protein: CASRDRAGWTEAFF. In DNA form, the CDR3 reads TGTGCCAGCAGGGACAGGGCAGGTTGGACTGAAGCTTTCTTT.

This clonotype has more than one count but fewer than ten. The J gene is TRBJ2-3, the V gene TRBV6-5; 12 nucleotides agree with TRBD2. The length of the CDR3 is 15 residues. The V gene end was trimmed by 6 bases and the J gene end by 5 bases; junction bases not matched to a gene: 6. Germline V gene data show CDR1 as MNHEY and CDR2 as SVGAGI. The chain's CDR3 is CASSPSGRAGDTQYF. The CDR3 coding sequence is TGTGCCAGCAGCCCTAGCGGGAGGGCTGGAGATACGCAGTATTTT.

Only a few counts were recorded for this clonotype. J is TRBJ2-5 and V is TRBV20-1; D remains unclear. The end of the DNA fits TRBJ2-7 better, so the J call may be wrong. The germline V gene has CDR1 DFQATT and CDR2 SNEGSKA (reference sequence). This CDR3 is 12 amino acids long. The CDR3 DNA reads as TGCAGTGCTACCCACAAGTCCTACGAGCAGTACTTC. This codes for CSATHKSYEQYF.

This clonotype showed up just a few times. This sequence joins TRBV21-1 and TRBJ1-3; the tabulated D call, TRBD1, remains unverified against the DNA. TRBV21-1 is designated a pseudogene. The CDR3 covers 18 residues. Here the CDR3 DNA reads TGTGCCAGCAGCAAAAGGGGACAAAGAGAATACTCTGGAAACACCATATATTTT. Translating it yields CASSKRGQREYSGNTIYF.

This clonotype was seen more than once but under ten times. This chain uses TRBV7-6 with TRBJ2-3; TRBD1 matches 10 bases. There are 17 residues in the CDR3. V lost 5 bases to trimming and J lost 1 base; unmatched junction nucleotides: 9. Germline V gives CDR1 SGHVS, CDR2 FNYEAQ. The CDR3 bases are TGTGCCAGCAGCAGCGGGACAGGGGTCGAAGGCACAGATACGCAGTATTTT. This sequence encodes CASSSGTGVEGTDTQYF.

This chain connects TRBV7-2 to TRBJ1-5; D is undetermined. V was clipped by 7 bases and J by 5 bases, with 12 bases between them. The CDR3 has 13 residues. Germline V CDR1 and CDR2: SGHTA, FQGNSA. The CDR3 coding sequence is TGTGCCAGCACCCAGCCGGGCGATCAGCCCCAGCATTTT. It encodes CASTQPGDQPQHF.

The chain carries TRBV18 and TRBJ1-2; 8 bases are a match to TRBD1. Germline CDR1 is KGHSH and CDR2 is LQKENI. The CDR3 has 14 residues. With V trimmed by 2 bases and J by 6 bases, 5 bases remained unmatched. CDR3 nucleotide sequence: TGTGCCAGCTCACCAAAGGACAGGGCGAATGGCTACACCTTC. Encoded protein: CASSPKDRANGYTF.

The table lists this clonotype with a few counts. The rearrangement joins TRBV19 to TRBJ2-7, with D tentatively TRBD2 (6 bases). Germline V gives CDR1 LNHDA, CDR2 SQIVND (reference sequence). The CDR3 is 14 residues long. The ends were cut back, 5 bases at V and 3 bases at J, with 14 bases in the middle. The CDR3 DNA reads TGTGCCAGTAGTGAGGGACTGCTCAACTACGAGCAGTACTTC. Protein: CASSEGLLNYEQYF.

This clonotype was counted only a few times. The genes are TRBV28 and TRBJ2-7; D is ambiguous. Trimming took 4 bases from V and 0 from J, leaving 7 bases between them. The CDR3 covers 13 residues. CDR1 and CDR2 from the germline V gene are MDHEN and SYDVKM. CDR3 region: CASSSRISYEQYF. The CDR3 DNA reads TGTGCCAGCAGTTCCCGGATCTCCTACGAGCAGTACTTC.

In this sample, this clonotype turned up many times. The V gene is TRBV7-2, the J gene TRBJ2-1; TRBD1 aligns across 8 bases. The junction had 7 bases not matched to a gene; V was cut back by 2 bases and J by 4 bases. Germline V gene data show CDR1 as SGHTA and CDR2 as FQGNSA. The CDR3 is 16 amino acids. The DNA for the CDR3 is TGTGCCAGCAGCTTAAAAGGACAGGGTTTTTACAATGAGCAGTTCTTC. Encoded protein: CASSLKGQGFYNEQFF.

The J gene is TRBJ2-3, the V gene TRBV5-1; no definite D call. CDR1 SGHRS and CDR2 YFSETQ come from the germline V gene. The length of the CDR3 is 16 residues. Trimming left V 0 bases short and J 4 bases short, with 15 bases between. CDR3 sequence reads: CASSLGVLEDSDTQYF. CDR3 DNA: TGCGCCAGCAGCTTGGGAGTCCTAGAAGATTCAGATACGCAGTATTTT.

The V call is TRBV6-1, the J call TRBJ2-5, with 9 bases matching TRBD1. Judging by the DNA end, TRBJ2-7 fits better; the J call may be wrong. Per germline, CDR1 MNHNS and CDR2 SASEGT. This CDR3 is built from 16 residues. The CDR3 sequence is CASRPPPGTGLSEQYF. The CDR3 bases are TGTGCCAGCAGACCTCCCCCCGGGACAGGGTTGAGCGAGCAGTACTTC.

This clonotype was detected only a few times. This rearrangement joins TRBV28 to TRBJ2-5; D may be TRBD2 (5 bases). Germline lookup yields CDR1 MDHEN and CDR2 SYDVKM. The CDR3 contains 14 residues. V was cut by 8 bases and J by 1 base, with 14 bases left in between. CDR3 DNA sequence: TGTGCCAGCCGGGAAGAGGGCCTCCAAGAGACCCAGTACTTC. Protein product: CASREEGLQETQYF.

With regard to this clonotype: The junction and the germline gene differ at one end; a read error may be behind it. The chain uses TRBV7-2 and TRBJ2-3, with a possible D match to TRBD2 (5 bases). CDR3 size: 13 residues. Per the germline V gene, CDR1 is SGHTA and CDR2 is FQGNSA. The CDR3 DNA follows: TGCGCCAGCAGCCCGAGGGTAGTAGATACGCAGTATTTT. This translates into CASSPRVVDTQYF. The full variable domain, completed using reference TRBV7-2 and TRBJ2-3, is GAGVSQSPSNKVTEKGKDVELRCDPISGHTALYWYRQSLGQGLEFLIYFQGNSAPDKSGLPSDRFSAERTGGSVSTLTIQRTQQEDSAVYLCASSPRVVDTQYFGPGTRLTVL.

The V and J genes are TRBV7-6 and TRBJ2-3; tentatively, D is TRBD1 (6 bases). Germline V gene data show CDR1 as SGHVS and CDR2 as FNYEAQ. Trimming removed 5 bases from V and 2 bases from J, with 17 bases in between. The CDR3 runs to 16 residues. CDR3 coding DNA: TGTGCCAGCAGCCCCCGTCTGGACAGCGACACAGATACGCAGTATTTT. Translation: CASSPRLDSDTDTQYF.